This TCR beta chain came from a study of blood T cell repertoires in COVID-19. In germline, CDR1 is MGHRA, CDR2 YSYEKL. Trimming at V came to 4 bases and at J to 3 bases, leaving 7 bases not matched to a gene. The CDR3 contains 15 residues. A Seattle source enrolled patients during active infection and followed them longitudinally. In the original processing: Amplification of reference gene primers provided the estimated nucleated cell counts. The protocol was immunoSEQ multiplex PCR, while the TCRdb copy is restricted to in-frame clones and leaves out a portion. V and J calls plus clone size are reproduced from that table; the DNA served to infer D and trimming. Of around 160,000 clones in the sample, over 75% are singletons; the top ten hold approximately 8%.

Input material: peripheral blood. The source of this sequence is a woman in her sixties or seventies with COVID-19, enrolled during active disease. The chain links TRBV4-1 to TRBJ2-7; 9 bases match TRBD1. The CDR3 DNA reads as TGCGCCAGCAGCCGAAGGACAGGGGTCGTCTACGAGCAGTACTTC. It yields the protein CASSRRTGVVYEQYF.